A selection of T cell receptor beta chains follows, all from one sample in a study of CD8 T cells in ankylosing spondylitis. TCRdb itself ran the 5' RACE reads through MiXCR, one entry per CDR3 protein. The sample gives around 210,000 distinct CDR3 sequences, approximately 8% of which show up once; around 4.8% is in the top ten. The sample consisted of blood, either unsorted or a sorted T cell fraction (not recorded which). These receptors were collected from a female donor with ankylosing spondylitis or in good health (not recorded which). The CDR3 runs from the conserved cysteine through the conserved F or W. The order of the fields is CDR3 protein, CDR3 DNA, CDR3 length, clone size, D gene, J gene, V gene. The D gene is left open where the match is weak. A clone size is listed for some rows: how often the clone was seen (once, few, many), or a class if it is expanded.

cdr3_aa: CASSPRGLAGNTIYF
cdr3_nt: TGTGCCAGCAGTCCCAGGGGGCTCGCTGGAAACACCATATATTTT
cdr3_length: 15
clone_size: many
d_call: TRBD1
j_call: TRBJ1-3
v_call: TRBV25-1

cdr3_aa: CASRYGTNFSYEQYF
cdr3_nt: TGCGCCAGCAGATACGGGACAAACTTCTCCTACGAGCAGTACTTC
cdr3_length: 15
clone_size: many
d_call: NA
j_call: TRBJ2-7
v_call: TRBV5-1

cdr3_aa: CASSLDGRTNEKLFF
cdr3_nt: TGCGCCAGCAGCTTGGATGGTAGAACTAATGAAAAACTGTTTTTT
cdr3_length: 15
clone_size: many
d_call: NA
j_call: TRBJ1-4
v_call: TRBV5-1

cdr3_aa: CSVAGTRNNEQFF
cdr3_nt: TGCAGCGTGGCCGGGACTAGGAACAATGAGCAGTTCTTC
cdr3_length: 13
clone_size: many
d_call: TRBD2
j_call: TRBJ2-1
v_call: TRBV29-1

cdr3_aa: CASSIGPGEYKEAFF
cdr3_nt: TGTGCCAGTAGTATTGGACCAGGCGAGTACAAAGAAGCTTTCTTT
cdr3_length: 15
clone_size: many
d_call: NA
j_call: TRBJ1-1
v_call: TRBV19

cdr3_aa: CASSWDSGTSEQFF
cdr3_nt: TGTGCCAGCAGTTGGGATAGCGGGACCTCTGAGCAGTTCTTC
cdr3_length: 14
clone_size: many
d_call: TRBD2
j_call: TRBJ2-1
v_call: TRBV12-3/TRBV12-4

cdr3_aa: CASSGGQNSYEQYF
cdr3_nt: TGTGCCAGCAGTGGGGGACAAAATTCCTACGAGCAGTACTTC
cdr3_length: 14
clone_size: few
d_call: NA
j_call: TRBJ2-7
v_call: TRBV2

cdr3_aa: CASSLEGESPYEQYF
cdr3_nt: TGCGCCAGCAGCTTGGAGGGGGAGTCCCCCTACGAGCAGTACTTC
cdr3_length: 15
clone_size: many
d_call: NA
j_call: TRBJ2-7
v_call: TRBV5-1

cdr3_aa: CAITAGVRETQYF
cdr3_nt: TGTGCCATCACTGCGGGAGTACGGGAGACCCAGTACTTC
cdr3_length: 13
clone_size: many
d_call: TRBD2
j_call: TRBJ2-5
v_call: TRBV10-3

cdr3_aa: CASRYRDQSYNEQFF
cdr3_nt: TGTGCCAGCAGGTACAGGGACCAATCCTACAATGAGCAGTTCTTC
cdr3_length: 15
clone_size: many
d_call: NA
j_call: TRBJ2-1
v_call: TRBV6-5

cdr3_aa: CASSSGRPEAFF
cdr3_nt: TGTGCCAGCAGTTCAGGGAGACCTGAAGCTTTCTTT
cdr3_length: 12
clone_size: many
d_call: NA
j_call: TRBJ1-1
v_call: TRBV28

cdr3_aa: CSASSGNYGYTF
cdr3_nt: TGCAGTGCTAGTTCAGGGAACTATGGCTACACCTTC
cdr3_length: 12
clone_size: many
d_call: NA
j_call: TRBJ1-2
v_call: TRBV20-1

cdr3_aa: CASSKMGQTQETQYF
cdr3_nt: TGTGCCAGCAGCAAAATGGGGCAGACCCAAGAGACCCAGTACTTC
cdr3_length: 15
clone_size: few
d_call: NA
j_call: TRBJ2-5
v_call: TRBV7-7

cdr3_aa: CASSEGYPTGNEQFF
cdr3_nt: TGTGCCAGCAGTGAGGGGTACCCGACAGGGAATGAGCAGTTCTTC
cdr3_length: 15
clone_size: many
d_call: TRBD1
j_call: TRBJ2-1
v_call: TRBV6-1

cdr3_aa: CASSIVEGGPGQPQHF
cdr3_nt: TGTGCCAGTAGTATAGTCGAGGGGGGGCCCGGTCAGCCCCAGCATTTT
cdr3_length: 16
clone_size: NA
d_call: NA
j_call: TRBJ1-5
v_call: TRBV19

cdr3_aa: CASSLARGSTEAFF
cdr3_nt: TGTGCCAGCAGCTTAGCCAGGGGGTCCACTGAAGCTTTCTTT
cdr3_length: 14
clone_size: few
d_call: TRBD1
j_call: TRBJ1-1
v_call: TRBV7-2

cdr3_aa: CASSRAGPPQETQYF
cdr3_nt: TGTGCCAGCAGCCGAGCGGGCCCGCCCCAAGAGACCCAGTACTTC
cdr3_length: 15
clone_size: many
d_call: NA
j_call: TRBJ2-5
v_call: TRBV3-1

cdr3_aa: CAINQQGPEETQYF
cdr3_nt: TGTGCCATCAATCAACAGGGGCCGGAAGAGACCCAGTACTTC
cdr3_length: 14
clone_size: many
d_call: TRBD1
j_call: TRBJ2-5
v_call: TRBV10-3

cdr3_aa: CASSPNYGYTF
cdr3_nt: TGTGCCAGCAGTCCCAACTATGGCTACACCTTC
cdr3_length: 11
clone_size: many
d_call: NA
j_call: TRBJ1-2
v_call: TRBV11-2

cdr3_aa: CASSSRGPQGAPGANVLTF
cdr3_nt: TGCGCCAGCAGCTCTCGGGGACCGCAGGGAGCTCCTGGGGCCAACGTCCTGACTTTC
cdr3_length: 19
clone_size: NA
d_call: NA
j_call: TRBJ2-6
v_call: TRBV5-1

cdr3_aa: CASSYSPGQGYSGNTIYF
cdr3_nt: TGTGCCAGCAGTTACTCTCCTGGACAGGGGTACTCTGGAAACACCATATATTTT
cdr3_length: 18
clone_size: many
d_call: TRBD1
j_call: TRBJ1-3
v_call: TRBV6-5

cdr3_aa: CASSKTNSYNEQFF
cdr3_nt: TGTGCCAGCAGTAAAACCAACTCCTACAATGAGCAGTTCTTC
cdr3_length: 14
clone_size: many
d_call: NA
j_call: TRBJ2-1
v_call: TRBV6-2/TRBV6-3

cdr3_aa: CASSMGQGVENIQYF
cdr3_nt: TGTGCCAGCAGCATGGGACAGGGCGTGGAAAACATTCAGTACTTC
cdr3_length: 15
clone_size: NA
d_call: TRBD1
j_call: TRBJ2-4
v_call: TRBV7-9

cdr3_aa: CASSRTSGSYNEQFF
cdr3_nt: TGTGCCAGCAGCCGCACTAGTGGGTCCTACAATGAGCAGTTCTTC
cdr3_length: 15
clone_size: many
d_call: NA
j_call: TRBJ2-1
v_call: TRBV5-4

cdr3_aa: CASSLEYTGELFF
cdr3_nt: TGCGCCAGCAGCTTGGAGTACACCGGGGAGCTGTTTTTT
cdr3_length: 13
clone_size: many
d_call: NA
j_call: TRBJ2-2
v_call: TRBV5-1

cdr3_aa: CASCTSGRSVYNEQFF
cdr3_nt: TGTGCCAGCTGTACTAGCGGGAGATCCGTATACAATGAGCAGTTCTTC
cdr3_length: 16
clone_size: many
d_call: TRBD2
j_call: TRBJ2-1
v_call: TRBV6-2/TRBV6-3

cdr3_aa: CSASTGTDTQYF
cdr3_nt: TGCAGTGCTAGTACCGGCACAGATACGCAGTATTTT
cdr3_length: 12
clone_size: many
d_call: NA
j_call: TRBJ2-3
v_call: TRBV20-1

cdr3_aa: CASSLAETDTQYF
cdr3_nt: TGCGCCAGCAGCTTGGCAGAGACAGATACGCAGTATTTT
cdr3_length: 13
clone_size: many
d_call: NA
j_call: TRBJ2-3
v_call: TRBV5-1